This TCR beta chain was identified in a study of T cell changes during pregnancy in multiple sclerosis. Germline V gives CDR1 SGHKS, CDR2 YYEKEE (reference sequence). The CDR3 runs to 14 residues. Unmatched junction bases numbered 9, after V lost 6 bases and J lost 3 bases. Clones were read by immunoSEQ multiplex PCR, and TCRdb kept only the in-frame ones, dropping some. The sample has nearly 40,000 clones, roughly 94% seen once. The rearrangement links TRBV5-5 to TRBJ2-7; 7 positions agree with TRBD2. This specimen was CD4+ T cells from peripheral blood mononuclear cells, taken in the third trimester of pregnancy. This sequence was found in a female donor with multiple sclerosis, enrolled in a pregnancy study. CDR3 DNA: TGTGCCAGCACCCGGACTAGTCAGGTCTACGAGCAGTACTTC. Protein: CASTRTSQVYEQYF.